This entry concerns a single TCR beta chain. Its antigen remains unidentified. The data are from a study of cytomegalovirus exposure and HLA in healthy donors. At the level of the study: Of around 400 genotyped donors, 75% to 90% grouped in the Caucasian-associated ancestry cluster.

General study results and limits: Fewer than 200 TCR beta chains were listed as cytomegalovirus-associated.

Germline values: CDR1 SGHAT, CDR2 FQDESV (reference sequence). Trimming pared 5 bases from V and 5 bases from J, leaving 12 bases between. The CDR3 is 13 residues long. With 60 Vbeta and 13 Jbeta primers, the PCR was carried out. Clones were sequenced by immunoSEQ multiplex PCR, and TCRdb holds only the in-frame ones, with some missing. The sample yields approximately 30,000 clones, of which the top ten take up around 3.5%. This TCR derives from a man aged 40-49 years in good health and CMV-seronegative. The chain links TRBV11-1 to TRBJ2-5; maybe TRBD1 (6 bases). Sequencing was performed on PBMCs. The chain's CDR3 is CASSRTDGETQYF. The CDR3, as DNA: TGTGCCAGCAGCCGGACAGACGGGGAGACCCAGTACTTC.